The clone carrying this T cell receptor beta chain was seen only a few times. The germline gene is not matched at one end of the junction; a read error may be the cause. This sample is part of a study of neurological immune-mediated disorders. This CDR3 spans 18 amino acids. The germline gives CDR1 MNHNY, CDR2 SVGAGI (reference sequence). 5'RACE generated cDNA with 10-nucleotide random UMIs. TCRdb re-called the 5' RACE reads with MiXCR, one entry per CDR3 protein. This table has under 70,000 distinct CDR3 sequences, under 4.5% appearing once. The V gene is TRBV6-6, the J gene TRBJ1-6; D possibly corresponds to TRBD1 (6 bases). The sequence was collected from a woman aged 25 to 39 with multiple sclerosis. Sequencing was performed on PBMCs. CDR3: CASLRGQRASSYNSPLNF. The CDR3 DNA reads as TGTGCCAGCCTTCGCGGACAGAGAGCCAGCTCCTATAATTCACCCCTCAACTTT.